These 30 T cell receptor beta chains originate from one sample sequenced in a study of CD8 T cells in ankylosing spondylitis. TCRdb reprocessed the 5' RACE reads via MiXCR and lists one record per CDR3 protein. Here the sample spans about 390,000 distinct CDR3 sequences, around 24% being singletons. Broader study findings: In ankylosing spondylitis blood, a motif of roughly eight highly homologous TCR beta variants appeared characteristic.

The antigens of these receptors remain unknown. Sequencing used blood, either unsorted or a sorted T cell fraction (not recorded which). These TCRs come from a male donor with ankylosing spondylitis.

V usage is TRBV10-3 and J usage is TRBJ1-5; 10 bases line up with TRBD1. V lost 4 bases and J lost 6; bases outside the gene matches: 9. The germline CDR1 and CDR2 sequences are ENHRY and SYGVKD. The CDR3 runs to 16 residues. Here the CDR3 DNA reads TGTGCCATCAGTGCCGGGGACAGGGGAGGCGGTCAGCCCCAGCATTTT. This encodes CAISAGDRGGGQPQHF.

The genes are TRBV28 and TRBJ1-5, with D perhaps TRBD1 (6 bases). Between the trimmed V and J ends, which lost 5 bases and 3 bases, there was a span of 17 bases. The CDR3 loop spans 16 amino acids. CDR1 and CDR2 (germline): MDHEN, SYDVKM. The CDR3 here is CASSTGQGYYNQPQHF. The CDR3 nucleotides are TGTGCCAGCAGTACCGGCCAGGGGTATTACAATCAGCCCCAGCATTTT.

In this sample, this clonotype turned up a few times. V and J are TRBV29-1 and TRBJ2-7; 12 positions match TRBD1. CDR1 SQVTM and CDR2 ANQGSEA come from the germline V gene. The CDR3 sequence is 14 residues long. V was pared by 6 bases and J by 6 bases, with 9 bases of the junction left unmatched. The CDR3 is CSVGQGASLGEQYF. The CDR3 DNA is TGCAGCGTGGGACAGGGGGCTTCCCTGGGCGAGCAGTACTTC.

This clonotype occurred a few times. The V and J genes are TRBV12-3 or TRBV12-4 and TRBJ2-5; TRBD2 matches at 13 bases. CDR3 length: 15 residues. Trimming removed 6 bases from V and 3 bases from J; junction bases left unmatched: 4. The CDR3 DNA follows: TGTGCCAGCAGGCGAGGGACTAGCGGGGAAGAGACCCAGTACTTC. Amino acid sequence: CASRRGTSGEETQYF.

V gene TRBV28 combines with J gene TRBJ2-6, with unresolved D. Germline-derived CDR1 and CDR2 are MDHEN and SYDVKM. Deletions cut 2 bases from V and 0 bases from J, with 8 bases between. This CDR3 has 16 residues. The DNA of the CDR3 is TGTGCCAGCAGTTTACTACAGAGCTCTGGGGCCAACGTCCTGACTTTC. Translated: CASSLLQSSGANVLTF.

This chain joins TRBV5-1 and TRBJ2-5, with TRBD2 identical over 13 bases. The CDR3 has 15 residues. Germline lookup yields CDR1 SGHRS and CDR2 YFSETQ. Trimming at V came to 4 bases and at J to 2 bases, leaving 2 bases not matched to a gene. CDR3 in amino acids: CASSPGLAGQETQYF. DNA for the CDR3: TGCGCCAGCAGCCCGGGACTAGCGGGACAAGAGACCCAGTACTTC.

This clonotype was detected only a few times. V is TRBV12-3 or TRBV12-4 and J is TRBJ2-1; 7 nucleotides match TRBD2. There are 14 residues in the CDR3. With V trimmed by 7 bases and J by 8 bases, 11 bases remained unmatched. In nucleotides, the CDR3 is TGTGCCAGCACCTCGGGACTAACCGCCCATGAGCAGTTCTTC. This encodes CASTSGLTAHEQFF.

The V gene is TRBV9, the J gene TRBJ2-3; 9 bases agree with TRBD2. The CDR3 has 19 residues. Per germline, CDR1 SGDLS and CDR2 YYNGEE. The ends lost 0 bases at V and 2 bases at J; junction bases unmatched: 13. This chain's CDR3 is CASSVGPSGAQSLTDTQYF. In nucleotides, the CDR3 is TGTGCCAGCAGCGTAGGCCCTAGCGGGGCCCAAAGCCTCACAGATACGCAGTATTTT.

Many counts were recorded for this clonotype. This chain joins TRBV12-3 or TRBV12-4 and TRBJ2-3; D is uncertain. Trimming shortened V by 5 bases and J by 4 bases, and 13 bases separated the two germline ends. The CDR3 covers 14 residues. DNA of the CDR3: TGTGCCAGCAGTCTCGGATGGGAATCAGATACGCAGTATTTT. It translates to CASSLGWESDTQYF.

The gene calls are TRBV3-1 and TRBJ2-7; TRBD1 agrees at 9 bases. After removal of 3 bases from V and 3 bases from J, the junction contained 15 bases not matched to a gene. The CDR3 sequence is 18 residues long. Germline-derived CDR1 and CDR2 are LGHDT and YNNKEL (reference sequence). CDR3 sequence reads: CASSHRLHPTGGYYEQYF. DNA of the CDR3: TGTGCCAGCAGCCACCGCCTCCACCCGACAGGGGGATACTACGAGCAGTACTTC.

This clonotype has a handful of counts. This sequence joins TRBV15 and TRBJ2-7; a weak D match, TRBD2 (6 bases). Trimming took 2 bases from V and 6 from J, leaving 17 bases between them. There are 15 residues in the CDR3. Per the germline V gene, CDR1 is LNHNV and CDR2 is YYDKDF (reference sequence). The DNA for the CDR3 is TGTGCCACCAGCAGACCGGGACTTCTTAAGACCGAGCAGTACTTC. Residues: CATSRPGLLKTEQYF.

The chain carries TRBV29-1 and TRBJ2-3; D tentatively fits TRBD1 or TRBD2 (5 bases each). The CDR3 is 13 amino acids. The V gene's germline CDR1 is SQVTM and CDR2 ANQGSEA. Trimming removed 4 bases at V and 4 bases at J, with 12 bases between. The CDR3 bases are TGCAGCGTTGTCGGGACGGCAGCAGATACGCAGTATTTT. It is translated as CSVVGTAADTQYF.

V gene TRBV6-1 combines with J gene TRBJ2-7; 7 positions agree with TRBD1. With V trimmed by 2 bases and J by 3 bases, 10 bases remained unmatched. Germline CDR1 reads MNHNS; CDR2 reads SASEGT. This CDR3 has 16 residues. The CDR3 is CASSENQDRPNYEQYF. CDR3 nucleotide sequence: TGTGCCAGCAGTGAAAACCAGGACAGGCCAAACTACGAGCAGTACTTC.

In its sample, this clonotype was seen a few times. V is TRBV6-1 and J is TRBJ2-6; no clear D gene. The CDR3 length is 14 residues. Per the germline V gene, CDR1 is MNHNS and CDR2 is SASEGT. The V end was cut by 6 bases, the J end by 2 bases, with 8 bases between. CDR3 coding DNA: TGTGCCAGCAGCTTTAGGACTGGGGCCAACGTCCTGACTTTC. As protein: CASSFRTGANVLTF.

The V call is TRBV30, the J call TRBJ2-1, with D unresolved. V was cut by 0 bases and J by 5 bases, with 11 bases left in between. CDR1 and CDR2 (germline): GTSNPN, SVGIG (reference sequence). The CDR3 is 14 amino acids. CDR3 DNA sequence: TGTGCCTGGAGTGTCCGGCTACCCCACAATGAGCAGTTCTTC. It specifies CAWSVRLPHNEQFF.

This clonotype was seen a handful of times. The CDR3 sequence is CASSSRSGGSYNEQFF. The CDR3 DNA sequence: TGCGCCAGCAGCTCTCGCAGCGGGGGGAGCTACAATGAGCAGTTCTTC. The chain couples TRBV4-3 to TRBJ2-1; 9 bases are shared with TRBD2. V was clipped by 5 bases and J by 3 bases; unmatched bases: 8. The CDR3 is 16 residues long. Germline V gives CDR1 LGHNA, CDR2 YSLEER.

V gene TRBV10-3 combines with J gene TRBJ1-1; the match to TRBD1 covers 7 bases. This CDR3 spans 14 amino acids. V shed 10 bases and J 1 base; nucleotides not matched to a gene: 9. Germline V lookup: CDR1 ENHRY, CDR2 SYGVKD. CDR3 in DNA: TGTGCCACCAGAAAGGACAGGACGAACACTGAAGCTTTCTTT. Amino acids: CATRKDRTNTEAFF.

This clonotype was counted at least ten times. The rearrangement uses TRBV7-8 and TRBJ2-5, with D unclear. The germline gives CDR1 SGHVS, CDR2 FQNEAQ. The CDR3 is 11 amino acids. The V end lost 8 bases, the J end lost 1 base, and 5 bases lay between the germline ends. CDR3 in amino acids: CASSVQETQYF. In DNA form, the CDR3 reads TGTGCCAGCTCAGTCCAAGAGACCCAGTACTTC.

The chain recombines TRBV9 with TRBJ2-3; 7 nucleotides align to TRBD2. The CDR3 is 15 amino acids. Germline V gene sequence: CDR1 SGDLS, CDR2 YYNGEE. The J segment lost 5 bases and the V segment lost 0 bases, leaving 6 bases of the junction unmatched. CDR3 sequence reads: CASSVGAGVQDTQYF. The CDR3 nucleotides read TGTGCCAGCAGCGTAGGGGCGGGAGTACAAGATACGCAGTATTTT. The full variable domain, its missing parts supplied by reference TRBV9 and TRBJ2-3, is DSGVTQTPKHLITATGQRVTLRCSPRSGDLSVYWYQQSLDQGLQFLIQYYNGEERAKGNILERFSAQQFPDLHSELNLSSLELGDSALYFCASSVGAGVQDTQYFGPGTRLTVL.

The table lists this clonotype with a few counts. The CDR3, as DNA: TGTGCCAGCACCCTGAATCCAGGGATAGCAAACACCATATATTTT. The encoded protein is CASTLNPGIANTIYF. The chain recombines TRBV6-1 with TRBJ1-3; D is possibly TRBD1 (5 bases). Deletions cut 7 bases from V and 6 bases from J, with 19 bases between. The CDR3 totals 15 residues. CDR1 is MNHNS and CDR2 is SASEGT in the germline V gene.

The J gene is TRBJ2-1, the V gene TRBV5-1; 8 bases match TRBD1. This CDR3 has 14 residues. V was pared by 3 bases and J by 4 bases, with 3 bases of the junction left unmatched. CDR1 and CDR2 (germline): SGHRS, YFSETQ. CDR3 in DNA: TGCGCCAGCAGCTCGGACAGGGCTTACAATGAGCAGTTCTTC. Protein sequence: CASSSDRAYNEQFF.

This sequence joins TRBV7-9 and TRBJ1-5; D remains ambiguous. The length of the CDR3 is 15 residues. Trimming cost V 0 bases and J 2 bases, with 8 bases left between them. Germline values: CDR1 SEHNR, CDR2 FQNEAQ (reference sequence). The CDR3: CASSLAVAGNQPQHF. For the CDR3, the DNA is TGTGCCAGCAGCTTAGCGGTGGCGGGCAATCAGCCCCAGCATTTT.

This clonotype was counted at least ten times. The CDR3 spells CSGGHTRDTQYF. As DNA, the CDR3 is TGCAGCGGGGGACACACCCGAGATACGCAGTATTTT. V gene TRBV29-1 combines with J gene TRBJ2-3; tentative D call: TRBD1 (6 bases). The CDR3 totals 12 residues. V was pared by 7 bases and J by 5 bases, with 13 bases between. Germline V lookup: CDR1 SQVTM, CDR2 ANQGSEA.

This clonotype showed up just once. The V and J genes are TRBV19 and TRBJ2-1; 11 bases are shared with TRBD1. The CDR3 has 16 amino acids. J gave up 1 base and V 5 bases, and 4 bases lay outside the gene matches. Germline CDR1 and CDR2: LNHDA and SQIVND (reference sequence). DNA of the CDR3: TGTGCCAGTAGTCGGACAGGGGGCAATTCCTACAATGAGCAGTTCTTC. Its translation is CASSRTGGNSYNEQFF.

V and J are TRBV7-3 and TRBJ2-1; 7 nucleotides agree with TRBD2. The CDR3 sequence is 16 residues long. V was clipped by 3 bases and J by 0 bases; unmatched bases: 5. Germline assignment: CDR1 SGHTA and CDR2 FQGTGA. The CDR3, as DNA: TGTGCCAGCAGCTTTAGGCTAGCGGACTCCTACAATGAGCAGTTCTTC. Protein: CASSFRLADSYNEQFF.

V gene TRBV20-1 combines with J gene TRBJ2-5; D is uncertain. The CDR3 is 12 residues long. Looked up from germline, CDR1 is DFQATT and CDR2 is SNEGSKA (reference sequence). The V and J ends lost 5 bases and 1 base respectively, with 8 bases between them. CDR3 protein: CSARLLQETQYF. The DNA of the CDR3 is TGCAGTGCTCGACTCCTCCAAGAGACCCAGTACTTC.

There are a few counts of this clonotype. The CDR3 coding sequence is TGTGCCAGCACCCACCAGGGTCCCTACGAGCAGTACTTC. It encodes CASTHQGPYEQYF. V is TRBV11-1 and J is TRBJ2-7; D is possibly TRBD1 (5 bases). Trimming took 7 bases from V and 2 from J, leaving 12 bases between them. CDR1 is SGHAT, CDR2 FQDESV, per germline (reference sequence). The CDR3 spans 13 residues.

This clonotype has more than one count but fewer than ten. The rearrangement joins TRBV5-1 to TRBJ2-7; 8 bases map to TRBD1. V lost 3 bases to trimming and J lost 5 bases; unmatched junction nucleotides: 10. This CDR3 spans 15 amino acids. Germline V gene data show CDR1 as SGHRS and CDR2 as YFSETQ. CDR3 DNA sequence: TGCGCCAGCAGCTCAGACAGGGGATGGGAGGACGAGCAGTACTTC. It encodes CASSSDRGWEDEQYF.

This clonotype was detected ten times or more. The CDR3 spells CAISAQTGGPSYEQYF. The DNA of the CDR3 is TGTGCCATCAGTGCTCAGACAGGAGGACCCTCCTACGAGCAGTACTTC. The genes are TRBV10-3 and TRBJ2-7, with D perhaps matching TRBD1 (6 bases). Deletions cut 4 bases from V and 0 bases from J, with 16 bases between. The CDR3 is made up of 16 amino acids. The germline CDR1 and CDR2 sequences are ENHRY and SYGVKD.

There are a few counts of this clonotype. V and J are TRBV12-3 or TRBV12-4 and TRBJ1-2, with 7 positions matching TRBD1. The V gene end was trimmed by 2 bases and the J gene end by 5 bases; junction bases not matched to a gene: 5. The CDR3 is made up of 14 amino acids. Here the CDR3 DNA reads TGTGCCAGCAGTTTATCGACGGGACAGTATGGCTACACCTTC. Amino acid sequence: CASSLSTGQYGYTF.